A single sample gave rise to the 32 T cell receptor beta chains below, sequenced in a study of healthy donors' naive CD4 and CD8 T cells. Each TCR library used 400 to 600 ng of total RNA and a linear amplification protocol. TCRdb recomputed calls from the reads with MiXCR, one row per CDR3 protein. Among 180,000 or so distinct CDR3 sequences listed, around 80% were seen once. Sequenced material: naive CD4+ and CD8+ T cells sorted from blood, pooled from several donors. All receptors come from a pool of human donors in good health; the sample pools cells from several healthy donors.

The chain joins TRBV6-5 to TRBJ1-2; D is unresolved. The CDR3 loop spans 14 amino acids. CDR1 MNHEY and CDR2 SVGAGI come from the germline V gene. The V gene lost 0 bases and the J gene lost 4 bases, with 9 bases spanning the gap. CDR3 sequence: CASSYSSITYGYTF. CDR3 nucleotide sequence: TGTGCCAGCAGTTACTCCTCGATCACCTATGGCTACACCTTC.

The CDR3 region has the DNA TGCAGCGTTGATATGGCGGGAGGAGAGACCCAGTACTTC. Protein: CSVDMAGGETQYF. The rearrangement joins TRBV29-1 to TRBJ2-5; 8 nucleotides agree with TRBD2. Trimming took 3 bases from V and 4 from J; bases not matched to a gene: 4. This CDR3 has 13 residues. The germline gives CDR1 SQVTM, CDR2 ANQGSEA.

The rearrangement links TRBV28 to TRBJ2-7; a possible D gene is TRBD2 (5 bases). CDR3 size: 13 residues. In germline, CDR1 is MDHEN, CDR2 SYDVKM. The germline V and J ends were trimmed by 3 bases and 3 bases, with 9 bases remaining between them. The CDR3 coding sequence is TGTGCCAGCAGTTTCGGGATCGTCTACGAGCAGTACTTC. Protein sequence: CASSFGIVYEQYF.

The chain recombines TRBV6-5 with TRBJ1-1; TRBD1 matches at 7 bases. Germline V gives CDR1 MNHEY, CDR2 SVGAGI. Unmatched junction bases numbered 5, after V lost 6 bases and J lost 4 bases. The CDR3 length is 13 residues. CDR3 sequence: CASRDPGGTEAFF. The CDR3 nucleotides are TGTGCCAGCAGGGACCCAGGGGGCACTGAAGCTTTCTTT.

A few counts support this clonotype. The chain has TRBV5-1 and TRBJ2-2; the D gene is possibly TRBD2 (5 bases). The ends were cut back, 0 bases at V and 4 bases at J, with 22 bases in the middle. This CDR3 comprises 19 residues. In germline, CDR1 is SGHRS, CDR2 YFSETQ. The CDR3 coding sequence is TGCGCCAGCAGCTTGGGTATTAGCTCTCAGCCGGCGGGCACCGGGGAGCTGTTTTTT. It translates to CASSLGISSQPAGTGELFF.

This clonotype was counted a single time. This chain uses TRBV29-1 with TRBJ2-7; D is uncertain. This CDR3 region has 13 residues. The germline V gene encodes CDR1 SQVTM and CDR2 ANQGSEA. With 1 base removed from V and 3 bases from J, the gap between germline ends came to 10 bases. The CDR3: CSVEGLSGYEQYF. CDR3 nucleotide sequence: TGCAGCGTTGAAGGCCTTTCCGGCTACGAGCAGTACTTC.

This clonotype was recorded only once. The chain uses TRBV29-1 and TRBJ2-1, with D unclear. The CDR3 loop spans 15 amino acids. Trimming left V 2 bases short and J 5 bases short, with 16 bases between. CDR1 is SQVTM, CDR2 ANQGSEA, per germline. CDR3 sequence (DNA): TGCAGCGTTGAAATCGCTTTTGACCTGAACAATGAGCAGTTCTTC. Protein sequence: CSVEIAFDLNNEQFF.

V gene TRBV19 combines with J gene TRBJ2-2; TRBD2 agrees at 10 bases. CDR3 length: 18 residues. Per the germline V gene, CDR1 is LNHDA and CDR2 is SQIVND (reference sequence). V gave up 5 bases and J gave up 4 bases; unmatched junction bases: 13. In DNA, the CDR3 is TGTGCCAGTAGTCCCCTTCTCCTGACTAGCGGGCTCACCGGGGAGCTGTTTTTT. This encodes CASSPLLLTSGLTGELFF.

In nucleotides, the CDR3 is TGTGCCAGTAGTATCGAGGGCAGGGAGACCCAGTACTTC. It codes for CASSIEGRETQYF. The chain carries TRBV19 and TRBJ2-5; the D gene is possibly TRBD2 (5 bases). CDR1 is LNHDA, CDR2 SQIVND, per germline (reference sequence). V was cut by 3 bases and J by 5 bases, with 10 bases left in between. This CDR3 is 13 amino acids long.

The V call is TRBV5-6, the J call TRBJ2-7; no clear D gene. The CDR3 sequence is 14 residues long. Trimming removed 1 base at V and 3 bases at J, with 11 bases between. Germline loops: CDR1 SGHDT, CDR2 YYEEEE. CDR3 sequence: CASSLYPPVYEQYF. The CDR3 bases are TGTGCCAGCAGCTTGTATCCGCCTGTCTACGAGCAGTACTTC.

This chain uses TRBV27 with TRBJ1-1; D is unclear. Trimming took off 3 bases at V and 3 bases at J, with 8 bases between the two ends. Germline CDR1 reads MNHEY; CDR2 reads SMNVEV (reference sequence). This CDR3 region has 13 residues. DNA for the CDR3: TGTGCCAGCAGTTTTGTGGACGACACTGAAGCTTTCTTT. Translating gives CASSFVDDTEAFF.

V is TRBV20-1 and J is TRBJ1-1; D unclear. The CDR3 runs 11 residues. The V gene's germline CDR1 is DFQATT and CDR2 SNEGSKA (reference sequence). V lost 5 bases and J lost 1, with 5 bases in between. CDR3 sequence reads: CSAVQNTEAFF. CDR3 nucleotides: TGCAGTGCTGTACAGAACACTGAAGCTTTCTTT.

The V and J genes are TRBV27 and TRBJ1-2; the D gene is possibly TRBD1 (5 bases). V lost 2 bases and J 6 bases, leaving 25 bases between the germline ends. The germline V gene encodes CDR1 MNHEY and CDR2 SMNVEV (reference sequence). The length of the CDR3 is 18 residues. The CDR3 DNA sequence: TGTGCCAGCAGTTTACACTTCCCGGCAGGGCCTATTGTTGATGGCTACACCTTC. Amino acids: CASSLHFPAGPIVDGYTF.

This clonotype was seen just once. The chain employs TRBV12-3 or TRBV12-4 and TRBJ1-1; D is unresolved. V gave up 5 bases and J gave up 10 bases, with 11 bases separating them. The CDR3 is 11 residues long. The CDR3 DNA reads TGTGCCAGCAGTGCGGCCCGGGTAGCTTTCTTT. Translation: CASSAARVAFF.

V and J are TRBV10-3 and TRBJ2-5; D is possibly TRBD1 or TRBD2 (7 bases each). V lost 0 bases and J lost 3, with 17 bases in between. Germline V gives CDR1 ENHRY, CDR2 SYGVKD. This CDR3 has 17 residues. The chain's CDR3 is CAISESKETGTKETQYF. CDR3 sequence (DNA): TGTGCCATCAGTGAGTCCAAAGAGACAGGGACTAAAGAGACCCAGTACTTC.

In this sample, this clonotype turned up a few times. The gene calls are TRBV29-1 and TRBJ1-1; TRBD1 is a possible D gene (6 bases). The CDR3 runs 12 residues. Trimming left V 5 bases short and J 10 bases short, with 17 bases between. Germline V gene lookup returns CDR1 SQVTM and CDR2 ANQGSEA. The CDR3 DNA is TGCAGCGTTACTCCAGGGGAGCGGATAGCTTTCTTT. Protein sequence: CSVTPGERIAFF.

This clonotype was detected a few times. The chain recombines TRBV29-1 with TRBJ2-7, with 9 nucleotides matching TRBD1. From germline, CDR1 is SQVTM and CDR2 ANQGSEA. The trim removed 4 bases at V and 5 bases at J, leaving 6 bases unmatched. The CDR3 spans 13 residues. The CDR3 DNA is TGCAGCGTTGGAGGGGGACAGGGTCACGAGCAGTACTTC. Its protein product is CSVGGGQGHEQYF.

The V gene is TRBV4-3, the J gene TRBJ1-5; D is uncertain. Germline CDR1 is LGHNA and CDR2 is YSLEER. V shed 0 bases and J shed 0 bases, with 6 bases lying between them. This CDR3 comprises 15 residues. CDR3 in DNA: TGCGCCAGCAGCCAAGAACAGTATAGCAATCAGCCCCAGCATTTT. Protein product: CASSQEQYSNQPQHF.

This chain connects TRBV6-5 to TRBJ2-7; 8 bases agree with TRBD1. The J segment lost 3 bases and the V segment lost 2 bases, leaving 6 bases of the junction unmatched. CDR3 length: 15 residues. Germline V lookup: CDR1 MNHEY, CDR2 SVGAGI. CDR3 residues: CASSYGAGGIYEQYF. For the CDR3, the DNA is TGTGCCAGCAGTTACGGGGCAGGGGGCATCTACGAGCAGTACTTC.

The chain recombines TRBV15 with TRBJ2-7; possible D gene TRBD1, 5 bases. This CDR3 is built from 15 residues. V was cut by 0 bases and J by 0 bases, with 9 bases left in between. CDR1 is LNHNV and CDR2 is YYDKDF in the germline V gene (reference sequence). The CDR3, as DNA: TGTGCCACCAGCAGAGAGAAAGGGGACTCCTACGAGCAGTACTTC. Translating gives CATSREKGDSYEQYF. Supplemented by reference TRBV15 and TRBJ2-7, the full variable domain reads DAMVIQNPRYQVTQFGKPVTLSCSQTLNHNVMYWYQQKSSQAPKLLFHYYDKDFNNEADTPDNFQSRRPNTSFCFLDIRSPGLGDTAMYLCATSREKGDSYEQYFGPGTRLTVT.

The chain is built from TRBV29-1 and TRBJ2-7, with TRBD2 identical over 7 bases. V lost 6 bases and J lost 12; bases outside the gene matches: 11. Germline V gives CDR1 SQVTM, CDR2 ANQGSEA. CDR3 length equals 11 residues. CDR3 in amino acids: CSVGLPGGRYF. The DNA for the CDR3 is TGCAGCGTCGGACTTCCGGGGGGAAGGTACTTC.

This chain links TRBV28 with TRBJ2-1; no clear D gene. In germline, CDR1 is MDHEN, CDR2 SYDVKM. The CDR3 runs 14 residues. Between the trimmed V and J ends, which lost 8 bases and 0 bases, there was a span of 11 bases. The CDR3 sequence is CASAIYFSYNEQFF. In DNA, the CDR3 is TGTGCCAGCGCTATTTACTTCTCCTACAATGAGCAGTTCTTC. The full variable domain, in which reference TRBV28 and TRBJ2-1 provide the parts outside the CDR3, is DVKVTQSSRYLVKRTGEKVFLECVQDMDHENMFWYRQDPGLGLRLIYFSYDVKMKEKGDIPEGYSVSREKKERFSLILESASTNQTSMYLCASAIYFSYNEQFFGPGTRLTVL.

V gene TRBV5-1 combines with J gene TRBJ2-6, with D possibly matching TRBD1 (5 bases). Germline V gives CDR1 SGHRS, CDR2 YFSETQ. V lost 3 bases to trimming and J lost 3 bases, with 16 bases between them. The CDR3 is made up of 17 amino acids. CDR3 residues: CASSWQGRIDGANVLTF. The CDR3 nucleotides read TGCGCCAGCAGCTGGCAGGGAAGGATAGATGGGGCCAACGTCCTGACTTTC. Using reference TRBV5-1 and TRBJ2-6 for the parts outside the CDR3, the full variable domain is KAGVTQTPRYLIKTRGQQVTLSCSPISGHRSVSWYQQTPGQGLQFLFEYFSETQRNKGNFPGRFSGRQFSNSRSEMNVSTLELGDSALYLCASSWQGRIDGANVLTFGAGSRLTVL.

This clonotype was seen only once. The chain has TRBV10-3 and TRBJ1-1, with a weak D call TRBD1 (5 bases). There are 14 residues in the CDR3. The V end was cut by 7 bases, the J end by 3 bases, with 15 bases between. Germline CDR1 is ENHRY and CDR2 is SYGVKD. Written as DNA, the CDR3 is TGTGCCATCACCCAGGCAATGGGGGACACTGAAGCTTTCTTT. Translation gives CAITQAMGDTEAFF.

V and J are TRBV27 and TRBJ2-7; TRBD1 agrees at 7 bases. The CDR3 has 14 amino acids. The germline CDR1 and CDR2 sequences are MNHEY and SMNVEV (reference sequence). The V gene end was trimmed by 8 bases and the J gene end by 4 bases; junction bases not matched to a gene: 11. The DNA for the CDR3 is TGTGCCAGCGCAATGTTGGGACAGACATACGAGCAGTACTTC. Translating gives CASAMLGQTYEQYF.

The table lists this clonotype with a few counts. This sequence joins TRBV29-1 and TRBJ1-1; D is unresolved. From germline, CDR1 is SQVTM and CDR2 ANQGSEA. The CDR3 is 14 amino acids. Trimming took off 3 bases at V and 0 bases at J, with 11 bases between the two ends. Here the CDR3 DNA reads TGCAGCGTTGAGAAGGGCACAATGAACACTGAAGCTTTCTTT. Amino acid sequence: CSVEKGTMNTEAFF.

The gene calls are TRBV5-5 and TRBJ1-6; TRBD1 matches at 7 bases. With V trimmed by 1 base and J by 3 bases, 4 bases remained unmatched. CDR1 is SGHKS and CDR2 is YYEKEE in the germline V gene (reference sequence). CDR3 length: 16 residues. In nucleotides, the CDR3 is TGTGCCAGCAGCTTGAGGACAGGAGACTATAATTCACCCCTCCACTTT. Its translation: CASSLRTGDYNSPLHF.

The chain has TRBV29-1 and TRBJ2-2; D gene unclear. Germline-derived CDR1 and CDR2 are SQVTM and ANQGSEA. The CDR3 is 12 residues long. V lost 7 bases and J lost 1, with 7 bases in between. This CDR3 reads CSAGENTGELFF. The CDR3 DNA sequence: TGCAGCGCCGGAGAGAACACCGGGGAGCTGTTTTTT.

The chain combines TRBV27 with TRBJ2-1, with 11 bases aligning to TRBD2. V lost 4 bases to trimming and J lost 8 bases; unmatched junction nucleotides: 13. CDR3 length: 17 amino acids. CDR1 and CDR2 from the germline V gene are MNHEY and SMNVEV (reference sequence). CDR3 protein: CASSSLLAGEGYDEQFF. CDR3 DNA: TGTGCCAGCAGTTCCCTACTAGCGGGAGAAGGATACGATGAGCAGTTCTTC.

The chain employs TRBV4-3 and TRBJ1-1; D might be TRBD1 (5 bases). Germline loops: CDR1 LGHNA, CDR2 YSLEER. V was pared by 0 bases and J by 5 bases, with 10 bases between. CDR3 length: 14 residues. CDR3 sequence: CASSQDRVWTEAFF. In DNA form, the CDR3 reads TGCGCCAGCAGCCAAGACAGGGTTTGGACTGAAGCTTTCTTT.

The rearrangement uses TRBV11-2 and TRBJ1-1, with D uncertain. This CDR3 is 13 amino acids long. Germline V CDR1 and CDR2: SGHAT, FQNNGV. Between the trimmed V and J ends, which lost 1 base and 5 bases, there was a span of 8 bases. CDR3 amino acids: CASSLGRWTEAFF. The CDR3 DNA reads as TGTGCCAGCAGCTTAGGGCGGTGGACTGAAGCTTTCTTT.

The CDR3 nucleotides are TGTGCCAGCAGCTTGGGGGACAGGGCGACCAATGAGCAGTTCTTC. Encoded protein: CASSLGDRATNEQFF. The chain uses TRBV5-6 and TRBJ2-1; 9 nucleotides match TRBD1. With 0 bases clipped from V and 6 bases from J, the junction kept 4 bases outside the gene matches. The CDR3 is 15 residues long. Germline V CDR1 and CDR2: SGHDT, YYEEEE.